One and the same sample provided the 2 T cell receptor beta chains below, sequenced in a study of prognosis after radiotherapy for stage I lung cancer. Two-round multiplex PCR, the amplification method, yielded TCR beta CDR3 from genomic DNA. The first round of PCR was done with primers that matched each TRBV and TRBJ gene. TCRdb reprocessed the multiplex PCR reads with MiXCR, giving one entry per CDR3 protein. This repertoire shows some 14,000 distinct CDR3 sequences, 30% to 40% found once; its top ten account for around two fifths. The material was PBMCs, obtained before or after stereotactic body radiation therapy (not recorded which). The origin of the receptors is a donor of 50 years or more with non-small cell lung cancer.

This chain uses TRBV2 with TRBJ2-7; perhaps TRBD2 as D (5 bases). Germline V lookup: CDR1 SNHLY, CDR2 FYNNEI. The CDR3 contains 14 residues. The germline V and J ends were trimmed by 7 bases and 7 bases, with 20 bases remaining between them. The CDR3 reads CASKVGEGASEQYF. The CDR3 DNA is TGTGCCAGCAAGGTGGGTGAGGGCGCGTCAGAGCAGTACTTC.

This clonotype occurred many times. This rearrangement joins TRBV28 to TRBJ2-4; TRBD1 agrees at 8 bases. The CDR3 has 15 amino acids. CDR1 MDHEN and CDR2 SYDVKM come from the germline V gene. Losses at the gene ends were 4 bases for V and 4 bases for J; bases not matched to a gene: 6. This CDR3 reads CASSSGTGLKNIQYF. CDR3 in DNA: TGTGCCAGCAGTTCTGGGACAGGATTGAAAAACATTCAGTACTTC. Using reference TRBV28 and TRBJ2-4 for the parts outside the CDR3, the full variable domain is DVKVTQSSRYLVKRTGEKVFLECVQDMDHENMFWYRQDPGLGLRLIYFSYDVKMKEKGDIPEGYSVSREKKERFSLILESASTNQTSMYLCASSSGTGLKNIQYFGAGTRLSVL.